Below, 2 T cell receptor beta chains from the same sample are listed, as sequenced in a study of blood T cell repertoires in COVID-19. Clones were sequenced by immunoSEQ multiplex PCR, and TCRdb holds only the in-frame ones, with some missing. The table includes about 250,000 clones, 90% detected once. Sequencing was done on a sample of peripheral blood. These receptors all stem from a woman aged 55-69 years with COVID-19, enrolled during active disease.

CDR3: CIPNGPGGERGYTF. The CDR3 nucleotides are TGCATCCCAAACGGACCCGGGGGGGAACGTGGCTACACCTTC. The chain joins TRBV29-1 to TRBJ1-2; the D gene is possibly TRBD1 (5 bases). CDR1 SQVTM and CDR2 ANQGSEA come from the germline V gene. This CDR3 contains 14 residues.

This clone is a singleton in its sample. V gene TRBV6-5 combines with J gene TRBJ2-3, with 12 nucleotides matching TRBD2. The CDR3 contains 14 residues. The germline CDR1 and CDR2 sequences are MNHEY and SVGAGI. With V trimmed by 5 bases and J by 7 bases, 4 bases remained unmatched. The CDR3 coding sequence is TGTGCCAGCAGTCTCAGGACTAGCGGGAATACGCAGTATTTT. Translated: CASSLRTSGNTQYF.